Shown below are 8 T cell receptor beta chains from a single sample sequenced in a study of regulatory T cells in long-lasting Graves disease. Indicated time point: persistent/refractory GD, antithyroid drugs over 5 years with positive TRAb. From PBMCs, RNA was extracted and then used to make the TCR library. Relying on iRepertoire HTBI primers and Arm-PCR of CDR3 regions, the team built TCR beta libraries. TCRdb re-derived calls from the multiplex PCR reads in MiXCR, one entry per CDR3 protein. The sample has about 450,000 distinct CDR3 sequences, around 24% seen once. The source material was peripheral blood mononuclear cells (PBMCs), sampled when the disease was refractory, from a patient treated with antithyroid drugs. Every receptor here comes from a female donor with Graves disease.

This clonotype was counted between two and nine times. The chain is built from TRBV15 and TRBJ2-7; 10 bases map to TRBD1. The CDR3 consists of 15 residues. J was trimmed by 5 bases and V by 4 bases; bases with no gene match: 8. The V gene's germline CDR1 is LNHNV and CDR2 YYDKDF (reference sequence). The CDR3 nucleotides read TGTGCCACCAGCACAAGGACAGGGGGAGTTGACGAGCAGTACTTC. Its protein product is CATSTRTGGVDEQYF.

This clonotype came up a few times. J is TRBJ2-7 and V is TRBV7-9, with D tentatively TRBD1 (6 bases). The V end lost 5 bases, the J end lost 5 bases, and 13 bases lay between the germline ends. The length of the CDR3 is 13 residues. Germline-derived CDR1 and CDR2 are SEHNR and FQNEAQ (reference sequence). CDR3 coding DNA: TGTGCCAGCAGCCTACCAAACAGGGACGAGCAGTACTTC. It codes for CASSLPNRDEQYF.

This clonotype was recorded a few times. V and J are TRBV7-2 and TRBJ2-4; perhaps TRBD1 as D (6 bases). Germline V gene lookup returns CDR1 SGHTA and CDR2 FQGNSA. The CDR3 is 13 amino acids. Trimming pared 1 base from V and 10 bases from J, leaving 11 bases between. CDR3 in amino acids: CASSLGTVPIQYF. The CDR3, as DNA: TGTGCCAGCAGCTTAGGGACAGTTCCTATTCAGTACTTC. Using reference TRBV7-2 and TRBJ2-4 for the parts outside the CDR3, the full variable domain is GAGVSQSPSNKVTEKGKDVELRCDPISGHTALYWYRQSLGQGLEFLIYFQGNSAPDKSGLPSDRFSAERTGGSVSTLTIQRTQQEDSAVYLCASSLGTVPIQYFGAGTRLSVL.

To note about this clonotype: At one end, the junction sequence differs from germline, possibly due to a read error. The J gene is TRBJ1-2, the V gene TRBV5-8; D unclear. The CDR3 runs to 13 residues. Germline-derived CDR1 and CDR2 are SGHTS and YDEGEE. In nucleotides, the CDR3 is TGTGCCAGCAGCTGGAGGGCTAACTATGGCCACACCTTC. It is translated as CASSWRANYGHTF. The entire variable domain, with the rest obtained from reference TRBV5-8 and TRBJ1-2, is as follows: EAGVTQSPTHLIKTRGQQATLRCSPISGHTSVYWYQQALGLGLQFLLWYDEGEERNRGNFPPRFSGRQFPNYSSELNVNALELEDSALYLCASSWRANYGHTFGSGTRLTVV.

This chain links TRBV7-2 with TRBJ1-4; D gene uncertain. V lost 5 bases, J lost 1 base, and 11 bases lay in between. CDR3 length: 15 residues. Germline lookup yields CDR1 SGHTA and CDR2 FQGNSA. CDR3 residues: CASSPIRGTNEKLFF. For the CDR3, the DNA is TGTGCCAGCAGCCCAATCCGAGGAACTAATGAAAAACTGTTTTTT.

This rearrangement joins TRBV7-2 to TRBJ2-7; D might be TRBD2 (6 bases). Per germline, CDR1 SGHTA and CDR2 FQGNSA. The V end lost 2 bases, the J end lost 1 base, and 9 bases lay between the germline ends. This CDR3 has 14 residues. CDR3 sequence: CASSLKAGSYEQYF. For the CDR3, the DNA is TGTGCCAGCAGCTTAAAGGCGGGGTCCTACGAGCAGTACTTC.

Notes on this clonotype: At one boundary the junction diverges from the germline segment, which might be a read error. The chain joins TRBV20-1 to TRBJ2-1; D unresolved. Germline CDR1 and CDR2: DFQATT and SNEGSKA (reference sequence). This CDR3 region has 12 residues. CDR3 sequence reads: CSARVPHNERFF. CDR3 in DNA: TGCAGTGCTAGAGTACCCCACAATGAGCGGTTCTTC.

The chain combines TRBV7-2 with TRBJ2-7; tentatively, D is TRBD1 (5 bases). The germline V gene has CDR1 SGHTA and CDR2 FQGNSA. The CDR3 extends over 15 amino acids. With 0 bases removed from V and 2 bases from J, the gap between germline ends came to 11 bases. CDR3 sequence (DNA): TGTGCCAGCAGCTTAGCGTGGGGCAGGCCCTACGAGCAGTACTTC. This sequence encodes CASSLAWGRPYEQYF.